This T cell receptor (beta chain) was identified in a study of cytomegalovirus exposure and HLA in healthy donors. Profiled with immunoSEQ multiplex PCR; TCRdb holds only in-frame clones, not every one. This table holds 110,000 to 150,000 clones, about 95% found once. General study findings and limits: Investigators reported 150 to 200 TCR beta chains as tied to cytomegalovirus.

V lost 6 bases and J lost 0; bases outside the gene matches: 7. Germline-derived CDR1 and CDR2 are SQVTM and ANQGSEA. The CDR3 is 14 residues long. Remarks on this clone: Antigen: not known.

Separate from the 666-subject first cohort, the roughly 120-subject validation cohort was the one that the donors belonged to. Sequencing was performed on PBMCs. This chain connects TRBV29-1 to TRBJ2-5, with 7 bases fitting TRBD1. The clonotype was recovered from a man between 18 and 35 years old in good health and CMV-seropositive. The CDR3 nucleotides are TGCAGCGTGGAGACAGGGACCTACCAAGAGACCCAGTACTTC. It translates to CSVETGTYQETQYF.